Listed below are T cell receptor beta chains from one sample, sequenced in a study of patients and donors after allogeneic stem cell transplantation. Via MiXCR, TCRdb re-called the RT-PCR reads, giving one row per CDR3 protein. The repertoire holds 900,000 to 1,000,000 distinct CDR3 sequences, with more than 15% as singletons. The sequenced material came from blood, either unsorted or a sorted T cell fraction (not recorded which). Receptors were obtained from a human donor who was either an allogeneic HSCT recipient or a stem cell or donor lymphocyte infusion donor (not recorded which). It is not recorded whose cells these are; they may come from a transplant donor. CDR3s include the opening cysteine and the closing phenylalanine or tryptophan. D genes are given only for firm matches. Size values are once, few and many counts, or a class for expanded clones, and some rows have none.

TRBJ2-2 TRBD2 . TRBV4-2 CASSQPTGTRGTGELFF TGTGCCAGCAGCCAACCCACCGGGACTAGGGGCACCGGGGAGCTGTTTTTT
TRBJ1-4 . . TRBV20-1 CSAREVNGNEKLFF TGCAGTGCTAGAGAGGTTAACGGTAATGAAAAACTGTTTTTT
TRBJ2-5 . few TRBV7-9 CASSFEAGIGGQYF TGTGCCAGCAGCTTCGAGGCTGGCATAGGGGGCCAGTACTTC
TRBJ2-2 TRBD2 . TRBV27 CASSLRGRAWIGELFF TGTGCCAGCAGTTTACGGGGGAGGGCCTGGATCGGGGAGCTGTTTTTT
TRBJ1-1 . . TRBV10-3 CAISEPPNYGAFF TGTGCCATCAGTGAACCACCCAATTACGGAGCTTTCTTT
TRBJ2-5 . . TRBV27 CASSFPPRRLWTQYF TGTGCCAGCAGTTTCCCACCTAGACGCCTTTGGACCCAGTACTTC
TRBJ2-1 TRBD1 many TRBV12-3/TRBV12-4 CATGTGGYNEQFF TGTGCCACCGGGACAGGAGGGTACAATGAGCAGTTCTTC
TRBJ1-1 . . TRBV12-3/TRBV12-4 CATTIYEAFF TGTGCCACCACCATTTACGAAGCTTTCTTT
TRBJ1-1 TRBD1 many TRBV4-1 CASSLIGRTGPEAFF TGCGCCAGCAGCCTCATAGGGCGGACAGGCCCTGAAGCTTTCTTT
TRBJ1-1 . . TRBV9 CASSVVRGGAHEAFF TGTGCCAGCAGCGTAGTCCGAGGGGGAGCCCATGAAGCTTTCTTT
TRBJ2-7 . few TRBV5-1 CASSMDGPYEQYF TGCGCCAGCAGCATGGACGGTCCCTACGAGCAGTACTTC
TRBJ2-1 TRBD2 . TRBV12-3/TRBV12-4 CASSPSSSGSYNEQFF TGTGCCAGCAGTCCGAGTTCTAGCGGGTCCTACAATGAGCAGTTCTTC
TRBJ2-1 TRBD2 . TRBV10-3 CAIGGMTSAGNEQFF TGTGCCATCGGGGGGATGACTAGCGCGGGCAATGAGCAGTTCTTC
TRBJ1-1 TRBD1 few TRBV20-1 CSAWDRGNTEAFF TGCAGTGCCTGGGACAGGGGGAACACTGAAGCTTTCTTT
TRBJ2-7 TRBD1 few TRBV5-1 CASSFGDRGAQYF TGCGCCAGCAGCTTCGGGGACAGGGGCGCTCAGTACTTC
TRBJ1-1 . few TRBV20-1 CSVPAGQAEAFF TGCAGTGTCCCTGCGGGGCAGGCTGAAGCTTTCTTT
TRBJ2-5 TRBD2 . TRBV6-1 CASRPTSGGPETQYF TGTGCCAGCCGTCCGACTAGCGGGGGGCCTGAGACCCAGTACTTC
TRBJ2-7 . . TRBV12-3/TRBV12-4 CASSRDNGAYEQYF TGTGCCAGCAGTCGGGATAACGGAGCTTACGAGCAGTACTTC
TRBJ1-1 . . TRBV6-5 CASSYGGGGGKNTEAFF TGTGCCAGCAGTTACGGGGGAGGGGGGGGGAAAAACACTGAAGCTTTCTTT
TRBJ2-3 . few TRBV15 CATSRDRATDTQYF TGTGCCACCAGCAGAGATAGAGCCACAGATACGCAGTATTTT
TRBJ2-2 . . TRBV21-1 CASSKPGWRGQHTGELFF TGTGCCAGCAGCAAACCCGGATGGAGGGGGCAGCACACCGGGGAGCTGTTTTTT
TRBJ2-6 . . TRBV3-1 CASSQTDVLTF TGTGCCAGCAGCCAGACGGACGTCCTGACTTTC
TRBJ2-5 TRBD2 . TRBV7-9 CASSLAWGGQETQYF TGTGCCAGCAGCTTAGCCTGGGGGGGACAAGAGACCCAGTACTTC
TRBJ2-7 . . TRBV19 CASSKVGGNAYEQYF TGTGCCAGTAGTAAAGTTGGCGGTAACGCCTACGAGCAGTACTTC
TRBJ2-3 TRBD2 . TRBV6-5 CASSYSSLAGKPDTQYF TGTGCCAGCAGTTACTCTAGCCTAGCGGGGAAGCCTGATACGCAGTATTTT
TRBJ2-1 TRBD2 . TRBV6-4 CASSSPRTSPHEQFF TGTGCCAGCAGTTCCCCCCGGACTAGTCCGCATGAGCAGTTCTTC
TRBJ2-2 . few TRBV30 CAWMAETNTGELFF TGTGCCTGGATGGCAGAAACTAACACCGGGGAGCTGTTTTTT
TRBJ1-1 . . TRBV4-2 CASSPTHRDLRTEAFF TGTGCCAGCAGCCCAACCCACAGGGATCTTAGGACTGAAGCTTTCTTT
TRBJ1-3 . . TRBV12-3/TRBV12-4 CASRPVSGNTIYF TGTGCCAGCAGACCGGTCTCTGGAAACACCATATATTTT
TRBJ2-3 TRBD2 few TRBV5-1 CASSPGLTSGTDTQYF TGCGCCAGCAGCCCGGGCCTGACTAGCGGAACAGATACGCAGTATTTT
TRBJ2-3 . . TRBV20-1 CSAKTGSQNTDTQYF TGCAGTGCCAAGACAGGCAGCCAAAACACAGATACGCAGTATTTT
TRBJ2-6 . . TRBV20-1 CSGRVGYSGANVLTF TGCAGTGGTAGGGTGGGGTACTCTGGGGCCAACGTCCTGACTTTC
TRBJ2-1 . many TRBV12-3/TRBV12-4 CASRPPGLLAFDEQFF TGTGCCAGCAGGCCACCGGGACTCCTAGCCTTTGATGAGCAGTTCTTC
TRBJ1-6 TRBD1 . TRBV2 CASRAGGMLFGSGSYNSPLHF TGTGCCAGCAGAGCAGGGGGCATGCTGTTTGGGTCAGGTTCCTATAATTCACCCCTCCACTTT
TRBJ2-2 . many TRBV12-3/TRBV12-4 CASSFSPGELFF TGTGCCAGCAGTTTTAGCCCCGGGGAGCTGTTTTTT
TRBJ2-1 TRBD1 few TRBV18 CASSPDRAAEQFF TGTGCCAGCTCACCCGACAGGGCGGCTGAGCAGTTCTTC
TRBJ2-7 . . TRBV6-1 CASSLKRQSYEQYF TGTGCCAGCAGCCTAAAAAGACAGAGCTACGAGCAGTACTTC
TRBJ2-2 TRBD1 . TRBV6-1 CASRNRGTSTGELFF TGTGCCAGCAGGAACAGGGGCACGAGCACCGGGGAGCTGTTTTTT
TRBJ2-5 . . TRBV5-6 CASSRRSGRETQYF TGTGCCAGCAGCCGCCGGTCGGGTCGAGAGACCCAGTACTTC
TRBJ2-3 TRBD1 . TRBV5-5 CASSLWDRGSDTQYF TGTGCCAGCAGCTTGTGGGACAGGGGATCAGATACGCAGTATTTT
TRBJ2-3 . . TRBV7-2 CASSPIVAGGTDTRYF .
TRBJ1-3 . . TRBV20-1 CSAEDRTSGNTIYF TGCAGTGCGGAAGACAGGACCTCTGGAAACACCATATATTTT
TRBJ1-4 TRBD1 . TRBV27 CASKRQGGGEKLFF TGTGCCAGCAAACGACAGGGTGGCGGTGAAAAACTGTTTTTT
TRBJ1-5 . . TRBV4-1 CASSKWVNQPQHF TGCGCCAGCAGTAAGTGGGTTAATCAGCCCCAGCATTTT
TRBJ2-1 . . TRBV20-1 CSARVGGLSSYNEQFF TGCAGTGCTAGAGTCGGCGGTTTGAGCTCCTACAATGAGCAGTTCTTC